The source of this T cell receptor beta chain is a study of T cell responses to AZD1222 COVID-19 vaccine. The protocol was immunoSEQ multiplex PCR, while the TCRdb copy is restricted to in-frame clones and leaves out a portion. The table has around 140,000 clones, roughly 90% seen once; the top ten hold 1.5% to 2%. The V end was cut by 3 bases, the J end by 4 bases, with 10 bases between. Germline V gene data show CDR1 as SGHRS and CDR2 as YFSETQ. The CDR3 sequence is 13 residues long. Points from the study as a whole: Spike-specific TCR breadth and depth grew following two AZD1222 doses. There were mostly white British donors and more females than males, and clonal diversity was possibly underestimated.

This clone was seen more than once but under ten times. Antigen: not known. Sequences were derived from peripheral blood, sampled on day 0 of AZD1222 vaccination. The TCR sequence derives from an adult in good health. The chain is built from TRBV5-1 and TRBJ1-1; D unresolved. CDR3 amino acids: CASSSGDRTEAFF. The CDR3 DNA reads TGCGCCAGCAGCTCTGGTGACCGCACTGAAGCTTTCTTT. Together with reference TRBV5-1 and TRBJ1-1, the CDR3 gives the full variable domain: KAGVTQTPRYLIKTRGQQVTLSCSPISGHRSVSWYQQTPGQGLQFLFEYFSETQRNKGNFPGRFSGRQFSNSRSEMNVSTLELGDSALYLCASSSGDRTEAFFGQGTRLTVV.